There are many counts of the clone carrying this T cell receptor beta chain. What it binds is unknown. The record originates from a study of CD8 T cells in ankylosing spondylitis. The CDR3 spans 14 residues. CDR1 SGHRS and CDR2 YFSETQ come from the germline V gene. The germline V and J ends were trimmed by 2 bases and 0 bases, with 6 bases remaining between them. Library preparation for TCR beta used quantitative 5'-RACE with molecular barcodes. Via MiXCR, TCRdb re-called the 5' RACE reads, giving one row per CDR3 protein. The sample has 300,000 to 350,000 distinct CDR3 sequences, 11% seen once. Study-wide results and caveats: Existing reports had already noted some motif variants in reactive arthritis synovial fluid and blood. The disease-linked clones had a CD8+ phenotype and low blood frequencies.

The clonotype was recovered from a female donor with ankylosing spondylitis or in good health (not recorded which). Sequenced sample: blood, either unsorted or a sorted T cell fraction (not recorded which). The chain recombines TRBV5-1 with TRBJ2-1; no clear D. CDR3 sequence reads: CASSLLSSYNEQFF. CDR3 nucleotides: TGCGCCAGCAGCTTACTGAGCTCCTACAATGAGCAGTTCTTC. The whole variable domain, filled in from reference TRBV5-1 and TRBJ2-1, reads KAGVTQTPRYLIKTRGQQVTLSCSPISGHRSVSWYQQTPGQGLQFLFEYFSETQRNKGNFPGRFSGRQFSNSRSEMNVSTLELGDSALYLCASSLLSSYNEQFFGPGTRLTVL.